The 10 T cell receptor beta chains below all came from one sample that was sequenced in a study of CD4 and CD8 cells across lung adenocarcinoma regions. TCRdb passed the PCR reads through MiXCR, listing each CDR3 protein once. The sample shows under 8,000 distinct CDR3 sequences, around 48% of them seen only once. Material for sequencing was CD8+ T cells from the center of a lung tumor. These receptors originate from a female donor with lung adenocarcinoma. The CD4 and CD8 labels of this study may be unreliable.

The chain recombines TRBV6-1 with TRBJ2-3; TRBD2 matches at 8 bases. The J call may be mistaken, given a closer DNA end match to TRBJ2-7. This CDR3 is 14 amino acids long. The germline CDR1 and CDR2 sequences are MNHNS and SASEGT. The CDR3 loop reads CAGSGGLDAETQYF. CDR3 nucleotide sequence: TGTGCGGGCAGCGGGGGCCTAGACGCAGAGACGCAGTACTTC.

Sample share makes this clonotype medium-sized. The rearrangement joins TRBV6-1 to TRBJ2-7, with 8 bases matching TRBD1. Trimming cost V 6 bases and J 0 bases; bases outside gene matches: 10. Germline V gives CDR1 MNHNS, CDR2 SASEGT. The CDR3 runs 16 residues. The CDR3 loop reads CASRFSGTGPSYEQYF. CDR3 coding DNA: TGTGCCAGCAGATTTTCCGGGACAGGTCCCTCCTACGAGCAGTACTTC.

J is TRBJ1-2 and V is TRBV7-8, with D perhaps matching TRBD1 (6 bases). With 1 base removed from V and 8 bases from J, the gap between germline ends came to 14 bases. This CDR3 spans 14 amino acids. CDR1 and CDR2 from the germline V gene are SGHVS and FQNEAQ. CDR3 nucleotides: TGTGCCAGCAGCTTAGACTCACAGGGCGGCGGCTACACCTTC. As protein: CASSLDSQGGGYTF.

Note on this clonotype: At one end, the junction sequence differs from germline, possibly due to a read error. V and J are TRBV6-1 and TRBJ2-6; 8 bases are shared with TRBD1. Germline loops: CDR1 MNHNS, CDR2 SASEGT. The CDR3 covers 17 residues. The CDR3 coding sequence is TGTGCCAGCAGTAAACGGACAGGGCGCTCTGGGGCCAACGTGCTGTACTTC. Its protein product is CASSKRTGRSGANVLYF.

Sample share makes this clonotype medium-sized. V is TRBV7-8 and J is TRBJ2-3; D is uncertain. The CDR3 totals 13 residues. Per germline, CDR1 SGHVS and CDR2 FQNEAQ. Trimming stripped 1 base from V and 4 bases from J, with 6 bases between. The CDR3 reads CASSLGSADTQYF. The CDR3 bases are TGTGCCAGCAGCTTAGGGTCGGCAGATACGCAGTATTTT.

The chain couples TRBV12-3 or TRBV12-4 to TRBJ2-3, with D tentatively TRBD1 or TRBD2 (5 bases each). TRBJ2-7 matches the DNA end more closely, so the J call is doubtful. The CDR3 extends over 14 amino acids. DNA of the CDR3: TGTGCCGGGAGCTTGGGCCGGGACCAAGAGACGCAGTACTTC. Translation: CAGSLGRDQETQYF.

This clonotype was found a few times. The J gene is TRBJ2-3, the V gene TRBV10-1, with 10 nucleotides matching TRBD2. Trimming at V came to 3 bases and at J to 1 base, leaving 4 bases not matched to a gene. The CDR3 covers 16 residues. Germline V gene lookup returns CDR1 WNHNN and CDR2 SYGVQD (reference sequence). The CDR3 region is CASSDLTSGRTDTQYF. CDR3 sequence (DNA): TGCGCCAGCAGTGATCTGACTAGCGGGCGCACAGATACGCAGTATTTT.

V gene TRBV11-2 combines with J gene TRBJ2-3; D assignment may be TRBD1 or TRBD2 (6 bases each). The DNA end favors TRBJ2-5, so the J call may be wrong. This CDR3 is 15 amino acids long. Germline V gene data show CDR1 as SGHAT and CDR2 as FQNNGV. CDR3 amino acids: CAGGFGGGPVDTQYF. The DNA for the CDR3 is TGTGCCGGGGGCTTCGGGGGCGGGCCCGTAGATACCCAGTACTTC.

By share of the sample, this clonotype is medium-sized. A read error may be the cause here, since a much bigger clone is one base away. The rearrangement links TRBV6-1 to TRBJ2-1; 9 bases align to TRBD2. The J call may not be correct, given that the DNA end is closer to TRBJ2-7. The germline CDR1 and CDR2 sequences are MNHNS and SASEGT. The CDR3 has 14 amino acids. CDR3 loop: CASSQGLAYREQYF. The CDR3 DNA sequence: TGTGCCAGCAGTCAGGGACTAGCTTACCGTGAGCAGTACTTC.

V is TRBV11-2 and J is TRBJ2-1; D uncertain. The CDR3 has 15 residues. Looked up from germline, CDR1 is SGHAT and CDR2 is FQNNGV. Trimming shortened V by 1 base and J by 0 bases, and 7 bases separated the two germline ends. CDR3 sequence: CASSLGGSSYNEQFF. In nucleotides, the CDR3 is TGTGCCAGCAGCTTAGGTGGTAGCTCCTACAATGAGCAGTTCTTC.